The 2 T cell receptor beta chains below come from one sample, sequenced in a study of blood T cells in healthy people across ages. With a J-beta primer mix and a sample-barcoded 5' primer, a second PCR ran 7 to 11 cycles. TCRdb itself ran the 5' RACE reads through MiXCR, one entry per CDR3 protein. The profile shows 700,000 to 950,000 distinct CDR3 sequences, approximately 39% of them singletons. The sample comprised blood. All receptors come from a woman aged 55-70 years in good health.

In its sample, this clonotype was seen a few times. The chain couples TRBV20-1 to TRBJ2-7; D is ambiguous. CDR3 length: 13 amino acids. The V gene lost 7 bases and the J gene lost 2 bases, with 15 bases spanning the gap. Per the germline V gene, CDR1 is DFQATT and CDR2 is SNEGSKA (reference sequence). The CDR3 protein is CSGGLSQTYEQYF. CDR3 sequence (DNA): TGCAGTGGAGGTTTGTCCCAAACCTACGAGCAGTACTTC.

This clonotype came up a few times. In DNA, the CDR3 is TGCAGCGTTGATTGGGGGGAAGGCTACACCTTC. Its translation is CSVDWGEGYTF. The chain recombines TRBV29-1 with TRBJ1-2; tentative D call: TRBD1 (5 bases). The CDR3 runs to 11 residues. CDR1 and CDR2 (germline): SQVTM, ANQGSEA. V lost 3 bases to trimming and J lost 8 bases, with 10 bases between them.